A selection of T cell receptor beta chains follows, all from one sample in a study of identical twins. One entry per CDR3 protein results from TCRdb running MiXCR on the 5' RACE reads. The table records approximately 690,000 distinct CDR3 sequences, around 6% of them present only once. Sequenced material: naive T cells sorted from blood. The receptor set was obtained from a man aged 18 to 30 in good health. Both conserved end residues are part of each CDR3. D genes are given only for firm matches. Size is stated for part of the rows, as once, few or many counts, or as a class when the clone is expanded.

J | V | D | size | DNA | CDR3
TRBJ2-3 | TRBV20-1 | TRBD2 | many | TGCAGTGTAGCGGGAGCTACGCAGTATTTT | CSVAGATQYF
TRBJ2-7 | TRBV27 | NA | many | TGTGCCAGCAGTTTAATAGTTCAGGGTGGCCACTACGAGCAGTACTTC | CASSLIVQGGHYEQYF
TRBJ2-1 | TRBV19 | TRBD1 | few | TGTGCCAGTAGCCCTCGGGACAGGCGAGGCCAGCAGTTCTTC | CASSPRDRRGQQFF
TRBJ1-1 | TRBV20-1 | NA | many | TGCAGTGCTAGACCTCGGGATTTTAGGAACACTGAAGCTTTCTTT | CSARPRDFRNTEAFF
TRBJ2-7 | TRBV20-1 | NA | NA | TGCAGTGCGAGAAGACAGGGGAGGGGGTACGAGCAGTACTTC | CSARRQGRGYEQYF
TRBJ2-5 | TRBV24-1 | NA | many | TGTGCCACCGAAAACAGGGCGGCGGAGACCCAGTACTTC | CATENRAAETQYF
TRBJ2-7 | TRBV28 | NA | many | TGTGCCAGCAGTTTAGACCGCGAGCAGTACTTC | CASSLDREQYF
TRBJ2-5 | TRBV28 | NA | many | TGTGCCAGCAGTCTGCGGGAAGGGACTGAGACCCAGTACTTC | CASSLREGTETQYF
TRBJ2-5 | TRBV4-1 | NA | many | TGCGCCAGCAGGGCGAGGCCGGGGGTTCAAGAGACCCAGTACTTC | CASRARPGVQETQYF
TRBJ1-1 | TRBV6-2/TRBV6-3 | NA | many | TGTGCCAGCACCCTTGTCCTCGGGACTGAAGCTTTCTTT | CASTLVLGTEAFF
TRBJ1-1 | TRBV12-3/TRBV12-4 | NA | NA | TGTGCCAGCAGTCTGCAGATCGACACTGAAGCTTTCTTT | CASSLQIDTEAFF
TRBJ2-5 | TRBV11-2 | NA | many | TGTGCCAGCAGCTTAGGGGCTAGCAGGGAGACCCAGTACTTC | CASSLGASRETQYF
TRBJ2-3 | TRBV7-8 | NA | NA | TGTGCCAGCAGCTTACTCGAAGATTATAGCACAGATACGCAGTATTTT | CASSLLEDYSTDTQYF
TRBJ2-3 | TRBV6-1 | NA | many | TGTGCCAGCAAAGGACAGCCTTTAGATACGCAGTATTTT | CASKGQPLDTQYF
TRBJ2-1 | TRBV7-9 | NA | NA | TGTGCCAGCAGCTTGGGTTCAGGACTCGCCTCCAATGAGCAGTTCTTC | CASSLGSGLASNEQFF
TRBJ2-6 | TRBV19 | NA | few | TGTGCCAGTAGTACCAATCGGGGTTTTGTCGGGGCCAACGTCCTGACTTTC | CASSTNRGFVGANVLTF
TRBJ2-6 | TRBV20-1 | TRBD1 | many | TGCAGTGCCCTACCGGGACAGGGGAGTTCTGGGGCCAACGTCCTGACTTTC | CSALPGQGSSGANVLTF
TRBJ1-5 | TRBV20-1 | NA | many | TGCAGTGCTAGAGGTACAGGGTTCAAAAATCAGCCCCAGCATTTT | CSARGTGFKNQPQHF
TRBJ1-5 | TRBV15 | NA | few | TGTGCCACCAGCAGAGATTGGGAACAAGATCAGCCCCAGCATTTT | CATSRDWEQDQPQHF
TRBJ2-7 | TRBV9 | NA | many | TGTGCCAGCAGCGTAACGGGAAACTTTTACGAGCAGTACTTC | CASSVTGNFYEQYF
TRBJ2-1 | TRBV20-1 | TRBD1 | many | TGCAGTGCTCCCCAGACAGGGACACCCTACAATGAGCAGTTCTTC | CSAPQTGTPYNEQFF
TRBJ2-5 | TRBV18 | NA | NA | TGTGCCAGCTCACCAGGGACACACGAGACCCAGTACTTC | CASSPGTHETQYF
TRBJ2-2 | TRBV15 | NA | few | TGTGCCACCAGCGCCGGGCCAGGGGGAGGCACCGGGGAGCTGTTTTTT | CATSAGPGGGTGELFF
TRBJ2-1 | TRBV15 | TRBD2 | many | TGTGCCACCAGCAGAAACCGACTAGCGGGAGGTAGTGAGCAGTTCTTC | CATSRNRLAGGSEQFF
TRBJ2-1 | TRBV30 | NA | NA | TGTGCCTGGGAGACCAGTTACTACAATGAGCAGTTCTTC | CAWETSYYNEQFF
TRBJ1-2 | TRBV6-4 | NA | NA | TGTGCCAGCAAAGAGAACAGGGACTATGGCTACACCTTC | CASKENRDYGYTF
TRBJ1-2 | TRBV20-1 | NA | many | TGCAGTGCTAGAGTGACTCAGGGCGACTATGGCTACACCTTC | CSARVTQGDYGYTF
TRBJ2-1 | TRBV7-2 | NA | few | TGTGCCAGCAGCCCTAGGACGACCAGCTACAATGAGCAGTTCTTC | CASSPRTTSYNEQFF